The rows below give T cell receptor beta chains drawn from one sample of a study of identical twins. TCRdb reanalysed the 5' RACE reads using MiXCR and keeps one entry per CDR3 protein. The table lists more than 1.5 million distinct CDR3 sequences, more than 30% of them singletons, with about 0.27% in the top ten. The sequenced sample consisted of cord blood. The receptor source for this set is a newborn girl in good health. Each CDR3 is given with its conserved first and last residue. The D gene is left open where the match is weak. Clone sizes are given selectively: once, few, many, or a class where the clone is expanded.

clone_size	d_call	v_call	j_call	cdr3_aa	cdr3_nt
few	.	TRBV24-1	TRBJ2-1	CATSDLPSGSNEQFF	TGTGCCACCAGTGATTTGCCCAGCGGGTCGAATGAGCAGTTCTTC
few	TRBD1	TRBV15	TRBJ1-2	CATSRIRDSPNGYTF	TGTGCCACCAGCAGGATAAGGGACAGCCCCAATGGCTACACCTTC
.	TRBD1	TRBV2	TRBJ1-6	CASSGRDRGTSPLHF	TGTGCCAGCAGTGGCCGGGACAGGGGAACTTCACCCCTCCACTTT
.	.	TRBV28	TRBJ2-3	CASTQGRYRTDTQYF	TGTGCCAGCACCCAGGGACGGTACCGCACAGATACGCAGTATTTT
many	TRBD1	TRBV29-1	TRBJ1-2	CSVGGQGPNYGYTF	TGCAGCGTTGGGGGACAGGGCCCCAACTATGGCTACACCTTC
.	.	TRBV30	TRBJ2-3	CAWSEKGAGTDTQYF	TGTGCCTGGAGTGAGAAAGGGGCGGGCACAGATACGCAGTATTTT
.	TRBD2	TRBV29-1	TRBJ2-1	CSVARSGRPRNEQFF	TGCAGCGTTGCCAGAAGCGGGAGGCCCCGCAATGAGCAGTTCTTC
few	TRBD1	TRBV29-1	TRBJ2-3	CSVVDRVRTDTQYF	TGCAGCGTCGTAGACAGGGTGAGGACAGATACGCAGTATTTT
many	TRBD2	TRBV5-1	TRBJ2-1	CASSLLAGSYNEQFF	TGTGCCAGCAGTTTACTAGCGGGCTCCTACAATGAGCAGTTCTTC
.	TRBD2	TRBV20-1	TRBJ2-3	CSARRTSGGPSTDTQYF	TGCAGTGCTAGACGGACTAGCGGGGGGCCTAGCACAGATACGCAGTATTTT
few	TRBD2	TRBV20-1	TRBJ2-7	CSAKTSVSYEQYF	TGCAGTGCAAAGACTAGCGTCTCCTACGAGCAGTACTTC
.	.	TRBV3-1	TRBJ2-3	CASSLGDLSSTDTQYF	TGTGCCAGCAGCTTGGGAGACCTCTCTAGCACAGATACGCAGTATTTT
few	.	TRBV15	TRBJ1-6	CATSGGHANSPLHF	TGTGCCACCAGCGGGGGACACGCAAATTCACCCCTCCACTTT
.	TRBD2	TRBV6-1	TRBJ2-3	CATLLAGFSTDTQYF	TGTGCCACCCTTCTAGCGGGGTTTAGCACAGATACGCAGTATTTT
.	.	TRBV28	TRBJ1-5	CASSLNSLNQPQHF	TGTGCCAGCAGTTTAAACAGTCTCAATCAGCCCCAGCATTTT
.	TRBD2	TRBV29-1	TRBJ2-5	CSVPSFGSGSRNEQYF	TGCAGCGTTCCCTCCTTTGGTAGCGGGAGTCGCAATGAGCAGTACTTC
.	TRBD2	TRBV7-2	TRBJ2-1	CASSFPLAGGGSYNEQFF	TGTGCCAGCAGCTTTCCACTAGCGGGGGGAGGGTCCTACAATGAGCAGTTCTTC
.	.	TRBV20-1	TRBJ1-4	CSAREGFTNEKLFF	TGCAGTGCTAGGGAGGGTTTTACTAATGAAAAACTGTTTTTT
.	.	TRBV7-6	TRBJ2-5	CASSTSRGQETQYF	TGTGCCAGCAGCACTAGCAGGGGTCAAGAGACCCAGTACTTC
few	.	TRBV20-1	TRBJ2-3	CSARLSGTHADTQYF	TGCAGTGCTAGACTGTCAGGCACACACGCAGATACGCAGTATTTT
few	.	TRBV20-1	TRBJ1-2	CSAKKGPSYGYTF	TGCAGTGCTAAGAAGGGGCCCTCATATGGCTACACCTTC
.	TRBD2	TRBV3-1	TRBJ2-1	CASSQIAGGLGSEQFF	TGTGCCAGCAGCCAAATAGCGGGGGGGCTAGGCAGTGAGCAGTTCTTC
once	TRBD1	TRBV20-1	TRBJ1-2	CSARHRGDYGYTF	TGCAGTGCTAGGCACAGGGGGGACTATGGCTACACCTTC
.	.	TRBV12-3/TRBV12-4	TRBJ1-1	CASSKGGWVTEAFF	TGTGCCAGCAGTAAGGGGGGTTGGGTCACTGAAGCTTTCTTT
.	.	TRBV2	TRBJ1-1	CASSDDRWDTEAFF	TGTGCCAGCAGTGATGACAGGTGGGACACTGAAGCTTTCTTT
.	.	TRBV6-1	TRBJ1-2	CASSGGRGHYGYTF	TGTGCCAGCAGTGGCGGACGAGGGCACTATGGCTACACCTTC
few	TRBD2	TRBV27	TRBJ2-1	CASSPTKLAGVYNEQFF	TGTGCCAGCAGTCCCACCAAACTAGCGGGGGTATACAATGAGCAGTTCTTC
.	.	TRBV30	TRBJ2-2	CAWSFRAGITGELFF	TGTGCCTGGAGTTTTAGGGCAGGGATCACCGGGGAGCTGTTTTTT
.	TRBD1	TRBV20-1	TRBJ2-7	CSAPDRGAYEQYF	TGCAGTGCCCCAGACAGGGGCGCCTACGAGCAGTACTTC
.	TRBD1	TRBV12-3/TRBV12-4	TRBJ1-1	CASSGDRAYEAFF	TGTGCCAGCAGTGGGGACAGGGCTTATGAAGCTTTCTTT
few	.	TRBV10-3	TRBJ2-3	CANLDSSTDTQYF	TGTGCCAACCTCGACAGCAGCACAGATACGCAGTATTTT
.	TRBD2	TRBV12-3/TRBV12-4	TRBJ2-1	CASSPSTATGGRDSEQFF	TGTGCCAGCAGTCCCTCGACGGCTACGGGAGGCCGAGATTCCGAGCAGTTCTTC
few	.	TRBV4-2	TRBJ2-1	CASSQDFAGSYNEQFF	TGTGCCAGCAGCCAAGATTTCGCGGGCTCCTACAATGAGCAGTTCTTC
.	.	TRBV4-1	TRBJ1-1	CASSQVWHREAFF	TGCGCCAGCAGCCAAGTATGGCACCGTGAAGCTTTCTTT
.	.	TRBV10-3	TRBJ2-7	CATTKDQWAEQYF	TGTGCCACGACCAAAGACCAGTGGGCTGAGCAGTACTTC
.	.	TRBV6-5	TRBJ2-3	CASRRASPDTRYF	TGTGCCAGCAGGAGAGCTAGCCCAGATACGCGGTATTTT
few	.	TRBV4-2	TRBJ1-6	CASSQGTGSGNSPLHF	TGTGCCAGCAGCCAAGGCACAGGGTCAGGTAATTCACCCCTCCACTTT
.	TRBD1	TRBV28	TRBJ1-5	CASSQRDRGRLNQPQHF	TGTGCCAGCAGTCAAAGGGACAGGGGGCGCCTAAATCAGCCCCAGCATTTT
.	.	TRBV2	TRBJ2-1	CASGNREYNEQFF	TGTGCCAGCGGTAATCGAGAATACAATGAGCAGTTCTTC
few	.	TRBV3-1	TRBJ1-4	CASSQTEKLFF	TGTGCCAGCAGCCAGACCGAAAAACTGTTTTTT
.	.	TRBV6-5	TRBJ2-7	CASRSQQGIPYEQYF	TGTGCCAGCAGATCACAACAGGGTATCCCCTACGAGCAGTACTTC
.	.	TRBV30	TRBJ2-1	CAWSALYNEQFF	TGTGCCTGGAGTGCGCTTTACAATGAGCAGTTCTTC
few	.	TRBV11-2	TRBJ1-1	CASSLLLGGAFF	TGTGCCAGCAGCTTACTCTTGGGGGGAGCTTTCTTT
few	TRBD2	TRBV9	TRBJ2-7	CASSQQGLAKEQYF	TGTGCCAGCAGCCAACAGGGACTAGCGAAGGAGCAGTACTTC
.	TRBD1	TRBV5-1	TRBJ2-7	CANSSLRQGVNYEQYF	TGCGCCAACAGCTCCCTTCGGCAGGGGGTGAACTACGAGCAGTACTTC
few	TRBD2	TRBV29-1	TRBJ2-7	CSVGLAGGSYEQYF	TGCAGCGTGGGACTAGCGGGAGGCTCCTACGAGCAGTACTTC
few	.	TRBV29-1	TRBJ2-7	CSVMDSSYEQYF	TGCAGCGTAATGGACAGCTCCTACGAGCAGTACTTC
few	.	TRBV2	TRBJ2-7	CASLSGAESYEQYF	TGTGCCAGCTTATCGGGGGCAGAATCCTACGAGCAGTACTTC
.	.	TRBV5-1	TRBJ2-7	CASGLLATVNEQYF	TGCGCCAGCGGCTTGCTAGCGACAGTCAATGAGCAGTACTTC
many	.	TRBV3-1	TRBJ2-7	CASSQVGYEQYF	TGTGCCAGCAGCCAAGTGGGCTACGAGCAGTACTTC
.	.	TRBV7-9	TRBJ1-5	CASSLKGGENQPQHF	TGTGCCAGCAGCTTAAAAGGAGGGGAGAATCAGCCCCAGCATTTT
.	TRBD1	TRBV4-1	TRBJ1-5	CASSQAPKGRGKVLSQPQHF	TGCGCCAGCAGCCAAGCTCCTAAGGGCAGGGGGAAAGTGTTAAGTCAGCCCCAGCATTTT
few	.	TRBV3-1	TRBJ1-1	CASSQGLGSYTEAFF	TGTGCCAGCAGCCAAGGGCTGGGGAGTTACACTGAAGCTTTCTTT
few	.	TRBV7-2	TRBJ2-7	CASSLTGTSNSYEQYF	TGTGCCAGCAGCTTAACCGGGACTTCCAACTCCTACGAGCAGTACTTC
once	TRBD1	TRBV20-1	TRBJ2-3	CSARDPGQGLPDTQYF	TGCAGTGCTAGAGACCCGGGACAGGGGTTACCAGATACGCAGTATTTT